What follows are 25 T cell receptor beta chains derived from one specimen sequenced in a study of cytomegalovirus exposure and HLA in healthy donors. The PCR employed 60 Vbeta primers together with 13 Jbeta primers. The repertoire was sequenced with immunoSEQ multiplex PCR; TCRdb's copy has only in-frame clones and lacks some. The sample has tens of thousands of clones, more than 85% seen once; the top ten hold roughly 2.5%. What was sequenced was PBMCs. Receptors were obtained from a woman younger than 35 in good health and CMV-seronegative.

The chain links TRBV19 to TRBJ2-6, with TRBD1 as a possible D gene (5 bases). This CDR3 comprises 17 residues. Between the trimmed V and J ends, which lost 6 bases and 0 bases, there was a span of 15 bases. CDR1 and CDR2 from the germline V gene are LNHDA and SQIVND (reference sequence). The CDR3 region is CASSRAPGLSGANVLTF. The CDR3 coding sequence is TGTGCCAGTAGCAGGGCTCCCGGGCTCTCTGGGGCCAACGTCCTGACTTTC.

This rearrangement joins TRBV5-1 to TRBJ2-1; 8 bases are a match to TRBD2. The CDR3 runs to 16 residues. Germline V gene lookup returns CDR1 SGHRS and CDR2 YFSETQ. Germline trimming cut 3 bases from V and 4 bases from J; bases unmatched to any gene: 9. This CDR3 is CASSSPAGDSYNEQFF. The CDR3 bases are TGCGCCAGCAGCTCCCCAGCGGGAGATTCTTACAATGAGCAGTTCTTC. The entire variable domain, with the rest obtained from reference TRBV5-1 and TRBJ2-1, is as follows: KAGVTQTPRYLIKTRGQQVTLSCSPISGHRSVSWYQQTPGQGLQFLFEYFSETQRNKGNFPGRFSGRQFSNSRSEMNVSTLELGDSALYLCASSSPAGDSYNEQFFGPGTRLTVL.

The chain is built from TRBV28 and TRBJ1-4; 9 bases fit TRBD1. The V gene's germline CDR1 is MDHEN and CDR2 SYDVKM. The CDR3 runs to 14 residues. The ends lost 6 bases at V and 10 bases at J; junction bases unmatched: 9. The CDR3 sequence: CASRRGQGTGKLFF. Here the CDR3 DNA reads TGTGCCAGCAGGCGGGGACAGGGAACGGGAAAACTGTTTTTT.

J is TRBJ1-5 and V is TRBV2, with D possibly TRBD1 on 5 matching bases. The CDR3 totals 15 residues. From germline, CDR1 is SNHLY and CDR2 FYNNEI. Trimming left V 2 bases short and J 1 base short, with 9 bases between. The CDR3: CASSEFKGSNQPQHF. The CDR3 nucleotides read TGTGCCAGCAGTGAATTTAAGGGGAGCAATCAGCCCCAGCATTTT. Combining the CDR3 with reference TRBV2 and TRBJ1-5 gives the whole variable domain EPEVTQTPSHQVTQMGQEVILRCVPISNHLYFYWYRQILGQKVEFLVSFYNNEISEKSEIFDDQFSVERPDGSNFTLKIRSTKLEDSAMYFCASSEFKGSNQPQHFGDGTRLSIL.

The chain is built from TRBV18 and TRBJ2-3; TRBD2 matches 9 bases. V dropped 3 bases and J dropped 2; count of bases not matched to a gene: 6. The germline CDR1 and CDR2 sequences are KGHSH and LQKENI. CDR3 length: 16 amino acids. CDR3 coding DNA: TGTGCCAGCTCACCGGCTAGCGGGGAGCCCACAGATACGCAGTATTTT. Translation gives CASSPASGEPTDTQYF.

The gene calls are TRBV28 and TRBJ2-4, with a possible D match to TRBD1 (5 bases). V gave up 6 bases and J gave up 0 bases, with 9 bases separating them. Germline loops: CDR1 MDHEN, CDR2 SYDVKM. The CDR3 loop spans 14 amino acids. The CDR3 coding sequence is TGTGCCAGCAGCCAGACAGTAGCCAAAAACATTCAGTACTTC. The encoded protein is CASSQTVAKNIQYF.

This clone was counted once. The rearrangement links TRBV4-1 to TRBJ1-4, with TRBD1 matching 8 bases. Germline CDR1 reads MGHRA; CDR2 reads YSYEKL. V dropped 1 base and J dropped 5; count of bases not matched to a gene: 0. The CDR3 runs 14 residues. CDR3: CASSQGQGNEKLFF. DNA of the CDR3: TGCGCCAGCAGCCAAGGACAGGGGAATGAAAAACTGTTTTTT.

The chain has TRBV11-2 and TRBJ2-6, with TRBD2 matching over 7 bases. In germline, CDR1 is SGHAT, CDR2 FQNNGV. V was pared by 1 base and J by 4 bases, with 4 bases of the junction left unmatched. This CDR3 region has 16 residues. CDR3 residues: CASSLVRGGGANVLTF. Written as DNA, the CDR3 is TGTGCCAGCAGCTTAGTTCGCGGGGGAGGGGCCAACGTCCTGACTTTC. Using reference TRBV11-2 and TRBJ2-6 for the parts outside the CDR3, the full variable domain is EAGVAQSPRYKIIEKRQSVAFWCNPISGHATLYWYQQILGQGPKLLIQFQNNGVVDDSQLPKDRFSAERLKGVDSTLKIQPAKLEDSAVYLCASSLVRGGGANVLTFGAGSRLTVL.

This chain joins TRBV5-1 and TRBJ2-2, with D unclear. V was pared by 3 bases and J by 1 base, with 10 bases between. Germline-derived CDR1 and CDR2 are SGHRS and YFSETQ. CDR3 size: 15 residues. The CDR3 sequence is CASSSYNLNTGELFF. CDR3 DNA sequence: TGCGCCAGCAGCTCTTATAATTTGAACACCGGGGAGCTGTTTTTT.

The genes are TRBV7-9 and TRBJ2-4; perhaps TRBD2 as D (6 bases). Trimming cost V 1 base and J 15 bases, with 19 bases left between them. The germline gives CDR1 SEHNR, CDR2 FQNEAQ (reference sequence). This CDR3 comprises 14 residues. Written as DNA, the CDR3 is TGTGCCAGCAGCTTAGAGGCCCCCGGGGGACCGCGGTACTTC. Translation gives CASSLEAPGGPRYF.

The chain links TRBV28 to TRBJ2-7; D possibly corresponds to TRBD1 (5 bases). The CDR3 contains 13 residues. Germline lookup yields CDR1 MDHEN and CDR2 SYDVKM. V lost 6 bases and J lost 3, with 12 bases in between. The CDR3 coding sequence is TGTGCCAGCAGCCCTAATGACAGCTACGAGCAGTACTTC. Its protein is CASSPNDSYEQYF.

The rearrangement uses TRBV19 and TRBJ1-4; D unresolved. The CDR3 totals 16 residues. V was clipped by 3 bases and J by 5 bases, with 16 bases between them. The V gene's germline CDR1 is LNHDA and CDR2 SQIVND (reference sequence). CDR3 region: CASSMTGAEENEKLFF. CDR3 DNA: TGTGCCAGTAGTATGACGGGCGCGGAGGAAAATGAAAAACTGTTTTTT.

The chain uses TRBV2 and TRBJ2-7, with 7 positions matching TRBD1. V shed 3 bases and J 5 bases; nucleotides not matched to a gene: 10. Germline V CDR1 and CDR2: SNHLY, FYNNEI. CDR3 length: 15 residues. CDR3: CASSERTGPRNEQYF. The CDR3 DNA reads TGTGCCAGCAGTGAGAGGACAGGTCCCCGTAACGAGCAGTACTTC.

The rearrangement uses TRBV4-1 and TRBJ1-5; 7 nucleotides align to TRBD1. CDR1 is MGHRA and CDR2 is YSYEKL in the germline V gene. The CDR3 covers 16 residues. Trimming took 7 bases from V and 6 from J; bases not matched to a gene: 15. The DNA for the CDR3 is TGCGCCAGCACCCCCGCCGACAGGGTAGGGTCTCAGCCCCAGCATTTT. Its protein is CASTPADRVGSQPQHF.

The chain is built from TRBV11-2 and TRBJ1-1, with 7 bases matching TRBD1. J was trimmed by 3 bases and V by 5 bases; bases with no gene match: 6. From germline, CDR1 is SGHAT and CDR2 FQNNGV. The CDR3 totals 14 residues. The CDR3 coding sequence is TGTGCCAGCAGCATCAACAGGGGAGACACTGAAGCTTTCTTT. It encodes CASSINRGDTEAFF.

The chain combines TRBV14 with TRBJ2-3; D remains unclear. This CDR3 comprises 15 residues. V was trimmed by 4 bases and J by 6 bases, leaving 17 bases between them. Germline CDR1 is SGHDN and CDR2 is FVKESK. In DNA form, the CDR3 reads TGTGCCAGCAGCCGAAGAGAGCGTCTCACGGATACGCAGTATTTT. This codes for CASSRRERLTDTQYF.

The V call is TRBV30, the J call TRBJ1-1; the D is unclear. This CDR3 comprises 13 residues. Per the germline V gene, CDR1 is GTSNPN and CDR2 is SVGIG (reference sequence). V was trimmed by 2 bases and J by 2 bases, leaving 9 bases between them. The CDR3 nucleotides read TGTGCCTGGAGTAACAGTTATAACACTGAAGCTTTCTTT. Encoded protein: CAWSNSYNTEAFF.

The chain combines TRBV5-6 with TRBJ2-5; TRBD1 might be the D (6 bases). The germline V gene encodes CDR1 SGHDT and CDR2 YYEEEE. CDR3 length equals 14 residues. V lost 4 bases and J lost 2, with 12 bases in between. In DNA form, the CDR3 reads TGTGCCAGCAGCAGGGGGAATTATCAAGAGACCCAGTACTTC. Encoded protein: CASSRGNYQETQYF.

CDR3 amino acids: CASSDEQGGTEAFF. The CDR3 bases are TGTGCCAGCAGTGACGAACAGGGGGGCACTGAAGCTTTCTTT. The chain combines TRBV2 with TRBJ1-1; TRBD1 matches 8 bases. This CDR3 comprises 14 residues. Trimming took 3 bases from V and 4 from J; bases not matched to a gene: 4. Germline V gives CDR1 SNHLY, CDR2 FYNNEI.

V is TRBV28 and J is TRBJ2-5; D is unresolved. The DNA end is a closer match to TRBJ2-7, so the J assignment may be wrong. Germline values: CDR1 MDHEN, CDR2 SYDVKM. The CDR3 consists of 12 residues. The CDR3 nucleotides are TGTGCCAGCAGTTACCGCCTCTACGAGCAGTACTTC. Amino acids: CASSYRLYEQYF.

The chain carries TRBV29-1 and TRBJ2-2, with D perhaps TRBD1 (6 bases). Trimming took off 7 bases at V and 4 bases at J, with 19 bases between the two ends. Germline CDR1 SQVTM, CDR2 ANQGSEA. The CDR3 spans 15 residues. CDR3 nucleotides: TGCAGCGCCCTAACAGGGCAGTCGTTCACCGGGGAGCTGTTTTTT. Translated: CSALTGQSFTGELFF.

The chain has TRBV27 and TRBJ2-7; D possibly corresponds to TRBD2 (5 bases). Trimming left V 5 bases short and J 3 bases short, with 8 bases between. This CDR3 contains 12 residues. CDR1 and CDR2 (germline): MNHEY, SMNVEV (reference sequence). The CDR3 loop reads CASSVAGYEQYF. Written as DNA, the CDR3 is TGTGCCAGCAGTGTGGCGGGCTACGAGCAGTACTTC.

The rearrangement joins TRBV9 to TRBJ2-6; D is ambiguous. V was clipped by 4 bases and J by 2 bases, with 4 bases between them. Germline V lookup: CDR1 SGDLS, CDR2 YYNGEE. This CDR3 has 13 residues. The chain's CDR3 is CASSLTGANVLTF. The CDR3, as DNA: TGTGCCAGCAGCCTTACTGGGGCCAACGTCCTGACTTTC.

Details on this clone: A read error may account for a junction end that differs from germline. V gene TRBV29-1 combines with J gene TRBJ2-7; TRBD2 agrees at 7 bases. CDR1 is SQVTM, CDR2 ANQGSEA, per germline. The CDR3 runs 12 residues. In DNA form, the CDR3 reads TGCAGCGTGGAAGCGGGATTCAACGAGCAGTACTTC. Its protein product is CSVEAGFNEQYF.

This chain links TRBV6-5 with TRBJ1-4, with 9 bases matching TRBD1. J was trimmed by 6 bases and V by 5 bases; bases with no gene match: 4. The CDR3 extends over 14 amino acids. Germline CDR1 is MNHEY and CDR2 is SVGAGI. The CDR3 protein is CASSLNRGHEKLFF. The CDR3 bases are TGTGCCAGCAGTCTAAACAGGGGGCATGAAAAACTGTTTTTT.